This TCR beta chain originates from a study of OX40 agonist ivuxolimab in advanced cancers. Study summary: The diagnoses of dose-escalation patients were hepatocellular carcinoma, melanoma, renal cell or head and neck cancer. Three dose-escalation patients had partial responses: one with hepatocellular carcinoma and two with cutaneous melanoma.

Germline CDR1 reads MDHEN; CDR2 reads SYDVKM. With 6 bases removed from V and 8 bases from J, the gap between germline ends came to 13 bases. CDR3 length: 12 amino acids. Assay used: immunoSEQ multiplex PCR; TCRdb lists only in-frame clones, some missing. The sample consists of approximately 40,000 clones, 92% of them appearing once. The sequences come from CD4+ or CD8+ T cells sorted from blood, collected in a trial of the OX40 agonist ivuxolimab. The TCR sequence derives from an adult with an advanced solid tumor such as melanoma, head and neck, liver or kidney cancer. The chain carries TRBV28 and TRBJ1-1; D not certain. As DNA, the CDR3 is TGTGCCAGCAGCCCCGACTCCCTCGAAGCTTTCTTT. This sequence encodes CASSPDSLEAFF.